A selection of T cell receptor beta chains follows, all from one sample in a study of technical replicates of blood from four donors. Method: immunoSEQ multiplex PCR; TCRdb's copy keeps in-frame clones and lacks some. The sample holds under 100,000 clones, around 95% seen once. The material sequenced was T cells isolated from PBMCs. These receptors all stem from a human donor in good health. CDR3s include the opening cysteine and the closing phenylalanine or tryptophan. D genes are given only for firm matches.

CDR3aa: CASSEYRETGELFF
j_gene: TRBJ2-2
d_gene: .
v_gene: TRBV25-1

CDR3aa: CSAVQGNTQYF
j_gene: TRBJ2-3
d_gene: .
v_gene: TRBV20-1

CDR3aa: CASSFLAGEEQFF
j_gene: TRBJ2-1
d_gene: TRBD2
v_gene: TRBV5-1

CDR3aa: CSVGDSEQYF
j_gene: TRBJ2-7
d_gene: .
v_gene: TRBV29-1

CDR3aa: CASRRQDLANTGELFF
j_gene: TRBJ2-2
d_gene: .
v_gene: TRBV11-2

CDR3aa: CASSLRRGDGYTF
j_gene: TRBJ1-2
d_gene: .
v_gene: TRBV5-5

CDR3aa: CASSSTGLARPQYF
j_gene: TRBJ2-3
d_gene: .
v_gene: TRBV7-8

CDR3aa: CASSISASSYEQYF
j_gene: TRBJ2-7
d_gene: .
v_gene: TRBV5-4

CDR3aa: CASSDRKNYGYTF
j_gene: TRBJ1-2
d_gene: .
v_gene: TRBV18

CDR3aa: CASSGGGQETQYF
j_gene: TRBJ2-5
d_gene: TRBD2
v_gene: TRBV5-1

CDR3aa: CASSLAGRETQYF
j_gene: TRBJ2-5
d_gene: TRBD2
v_gene: TRBV5-1

CDR3aa: CASSLHYNEQFF
j_gene: TRBJ2-1
d_gene: .
v_gene: TRBV7-9

CDR3aa: CASSEGGTVPETQYF
j_gene: TRBJ2-5
d_gene: TRBD1
v_gene: TRBV6-1

CDR3aa: CASSDRTGGNTEAFF
j_gene: TRBJ1-1
d_gene: TRBD1
v_gene: TRBV6-6

CDR3aa: CASSSKREGPYEQYF
j_gene: TRBJ2-7
d_gene: TRBD2
v_gene: TRBV28

CDR3aa: CASSQTTGLANYGYTF
j_gene: TRBJ1-2
d_gene: .
v_gene: TRBV7-8

CDR3aa: CASSIDRPSRGAFF
j_gene: TRBJ1-1
d_gene: .
v_gene: TRBV19